Reported below is one T cell receptor (beta chain). What it recognizes is unknown. This specimen comes from a study of OX40 agonist ivuxolimab in advanced cancers. Study-level background: Patients were given ivuxolimab, an antibody that agonizes OX40 (CD134). The study's findings and limits: Among the lowest peripheral clonal expansion occurred in 0.1-3.0 mg/kg partial responders. It was also the case that some nonresponders had low normalized T-cell clonal expansion. CD4+ and CD8+ blood T cells expanded clonally by week 6 at 0.1 to 3.0 mg/kg.

Some clones are missing from TCRdb's copy, which holds only in-frame ones; the method was immunoSEQ multiplex PCR. The table has about 41,000 clones, about 79% seen once; the top ten hold about 2.4%. The sequencing here drew on CD4+ or CD8+ T cells sorted from blood, taken in a trial of the OX40 agonist ivuxolimab. This TCR derives from an adult with an advanced solid tumor such as melanoma, head and neck, liver or kidney cancer.

For the CDR3, the DNA is TGTGCCAGTAGGGACAGGGGGACGTTTACGGGCTACACCTTC. Translated: CASRDRGTFTGYTF. The chain couples TRBV19 to TRBJ1-2, with 10 bases aligning to TRBD1. With V trimmed by 6 bases and J by 8 bases, 9 bases remained unmatched. The germline V gene encodes CDR1 LNHDA and CDR2 SQIVND (reference sequence). The CDR3 has 14 amino acids.